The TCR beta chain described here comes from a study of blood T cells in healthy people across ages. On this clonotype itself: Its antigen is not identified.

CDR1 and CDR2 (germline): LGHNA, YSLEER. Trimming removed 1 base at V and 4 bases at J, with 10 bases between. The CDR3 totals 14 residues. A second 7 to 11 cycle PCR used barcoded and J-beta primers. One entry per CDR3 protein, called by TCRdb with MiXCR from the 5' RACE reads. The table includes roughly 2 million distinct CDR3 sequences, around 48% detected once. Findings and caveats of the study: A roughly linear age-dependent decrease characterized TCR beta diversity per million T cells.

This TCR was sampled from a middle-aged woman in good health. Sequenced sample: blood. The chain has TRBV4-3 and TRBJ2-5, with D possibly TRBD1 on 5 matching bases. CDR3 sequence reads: CASSQAREGETQYF. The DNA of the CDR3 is TGCGCCAGCAGCCAAGCCAGGGAAGGAGAGACCCAGTACTTC.